Following are 23 T cell receptor beta chains from one sample sequenced in a study of T cell clones after liver transplantation. Their cognate antigens are unknown. Repertoires were generated with immunoSEQ multiplex PCR, while TCRdb's copy carries only in-frame clones and drops some. The sample has approximately 2,100 clones, about 22% seen once; the top ten hold around 16%. Alloreactive TCRbeta sequences came from sequencing proliferating CFSE-low cells in the MLR. The sequencing input was CD8+ T cells from cultured PBMCs. The receptors were gathered from a human patient who received a liver transplant. Some T cells may be provided by the graft donor.

The gene calls are TRBV7-6 and TRBJ2-2, with a tentative D call TRBD2 (6 bases). This CDR3 comprises 14 residues. V dropped 6 bases and J dropped 3 bases, with 11 bases sitting between them. Germline lookup yields CDR1 SGHVS and CDR2 FNYEAQ. CDR3 coding DNA: TGTGCCAGCAGAACGGGAGTAGACACCGGGGAGCTGTTTTTT. Residues: CASRTGVDTGELFF.

The CDR3 coding sequence is TGTGCCAGCAGCGACCGGACATCTCCGAATGAGCAGTTCTTC. It translates to CASSDRTSPNEQFF. V usage is TRBV28 and J usage is TRBJ2-1, with a tentative D call TRBD1 (5 bases). Trimming stripped 6 bases from V and 7 bases from J, with 16 bases between. Germline CDR1 and CDR2: MDHEN and SYDVKM. This CDR3 is 14 amino acids long.

The rearrangement uses TRBV5-4 and TRBJ2-7; no clear D gene. Between the trimmed V and J ends, which lost 2 bases and 3 bases, there was a span of 6 bases. This CDR3 contains 12 residues. Germline lookup yields CDR1 SGHNT and CDR2 YYREEE (reference sequence). The CDR3 sequence is CASSLAVYEQYF. The CDR3, as DNA: TGTGCCAGCAGCTTAGCTGTCTACGAGCAGTACTTC.

This clone has a handful of counts. The rearrangement uses TRBV7-9 and TRBJ2-7; 8 nucleotides align to TRBD1. V lost 5 bases and J lost 3; bases outside the gene matches: 3. CDR3 length: 13 residues. The germline CDR1 and CDR2 sequences are SEHNR and FQNEAQ (reference sequence). The CDR3 sequence is CASSHGTGYEQYF. CDR3 nucleotide sequence: TGTGCCAGCAGCCACGGGACAGGCTACGAGCAGTACTTC.

This clone has just a few counts. The CDR3 DNA is TGTGCTTTTGGAGTGTTTAATTCACCCCTCCACTTT. It specifies CAFGVFNSPLHF. The chain carries TRBV30 and TRBJ1-6; D is unclear. Germline assignment: CDR1 GTSNPN and CDR2 SVGIG (reference sequence). This CDR3 comprises 12 residues.

In its sample, this clone is medium-sized. The chain carries TRBV11-2 and TRBJ1-2, with a weak D call TRBD1 (6 bases). V was cut by 3 bases and J by 3 bases, with 17 bases left in between. The CDR3 has 16 amino acids. Germline V gene lookup returns CDR1 SGHAT and CDR2 FQNNGV. CDR3 bases: TGTGCCAGCAGCTTCTCAGGGGAGAGAGCTGACTATGGCTACACCTTC. It codes for CASSFSGERADYGYTF.

This clone is medium-sized within its sample. Within the sample, other DNA sequences also encode this same CDR3. The rearrangement links TRBV4-1 to TRBJ2-7, with D unresolved. The CDR3 is 14 amino acids. Germline V CDR1 and CDR2: MGHRA, YSYEKL. V lost 1 base and J 4 bases, leaving 11 bases between the germline ends. CDR3 coding DNA: TGCGCCAGCAGCCAAGGTCCGGTGAGATACGAGCAGTACTTC. The encoded protein is CASSQGPVRYEQYF.

As regards this clone: The sample has other DNA sequences that encode this CDR3 too. The chain recombines TRBV11-2 with TRBJ2-6; 9 nucleotides line up with TRBD2. Looked up from germline, CDR1 is SGHAT and CDR2 is FQNNGV. Trimming at V came to 11 bases and at J to 0 bases, leaving 11 bases not matched to a gene. The CDR3 totals 17 residues. CDR3 DNA sequence: TGTGCCCGCGGGGGGGGCCAGGTTAGCTCTGGGGCCAACGTCCTGACTTTC. Translated: CARGGGQVSSGANVLTF.

The gene calls are TRBV7-1 and TRBJ1-1; perhaps TRBD1 as D (5 bases). Being an ORF, TRBV7-1 has a function that is uncertain. The CDR3 has 13 residues. The V end lost 5 bases, the J end lost 3 bases, and 10 bases lay between the germline ends. The CDR3 DNA is TGTGCCAGCAGCGAGAAAGGGGACACTGAAGCTTTCTTT. Encoded protein: CASSEKGDTEAFF.

This clone has at least ten counts. It may be a read error: a sequence one base away is much more abundant. This rearrangement joins TRBV11-2 to TRBJ2-6, with 10 bases aligning to TRBD2. The length of the CDR3 is 17 residues. Per germline, CDR1 SGHAT and CDR2 FQNNGV. CDR3: CPSGGAQVISGANVLTF. DNA of the CDR3: TGTCCCAGCGGGGGGGCACAGGTTATCTCTGGGGCCAACGTCCTGACTTTC.

Of note for this clone: One base separates it from a far larger clone, so it is likely a read error. The conserved phenylalanine or tryptophan normally closing the CDR3 is absent here, so this likely arose from a read error. CDR3 in DNA: TGTGCCAGCAGACTGTCAGGAGTCCACGAGCAGTACCTC. Translated, it gives CASRLSGVHEQYL. This rearrangement joins TRBV6-5 to TRBJ2-7; D ambiguous. V gave up 6 bases and J gave up 5 bases, with 14 bases separating them. Germline V lookup: CDR1 MNHEY, CDR2 SVGAGI. The CDR3 extends over 13 amino acids.

Remarks on this clone: A much larger clonotype is one base distant, so this may be a read error. The V and J genes are TRBV11-2 and TRBJ2-1; tentative D call: TRBD2 (6 bases). Between the trimmed V and J ends, which lost 4 bases and 10 bases, there was a span of 20 bases. The CDR3 contains 15 residues. From germline, CDR1 is SGHAT and CDR2 FQNNGV. In DNA form, the CDR3 reads TGTGCCAGCAGCTCCGCCGAGGGAGGCTGCAGAGAGCAGTTCTTC. It translates to CASSSAEGGCREQFF. The full variable domain, with the rest looked up from reference TRBV11-2 and TRBJ2-1, is EAGVAQSPRYKIIEKRQSVAFWCNPISGHATLYWYQQILGQGPKLLIQFQNNGVVDDSQLPKDRFSAERLKGVDSTLKIQPAKLEDSAVYLCASSSAEGGCREQFFGPGTRLTVL.

This clone was counted only a few times. The J gene is TRBJ2-1, the V gene TRBV6-5, with unresolved D. Germline-derived CDR1 and CDR2 are MNHEY and SVGAGI. V dropped 0 bases and J dropped 6 bases, with 6 bases sitting between them. The CDR3 extends over 13 amino acids. The CDR3 DNA is TGTGCCAGCAGTTACTCGATGTCCAATGAGCAGTTCTTC. Translating it yields CASSYSMSNEQFF.

J is TRBJ2-7 and V is TRBV4-2; D is perhaps TRBD2 (6 bases). Trimming left V 5 bases short and J 2 bases short, with 19 bases between. This CDR3 has 16 amino acids. Germline V gene data show CDR1 as LGHNA and CDR2 as YNFKEQ. The CDR3, as DNA: TGTGCCAGCAGCTTGGAAGGAGGGACGGACACCTACGAGCAGTACTTC. Protein: CASSLEGGTDTYEQYF.

This clone was seen at least ten times. V usage is TRBV6-5 and J usage is TRBJ1-1; weak D call: TRBD1 (5 bases). This CDR3 is built from 13 residues. V lost 2 bases to trimming and J lost 8 bases, with 12 bases between them. Germline CDR1 MNHEY, CDR2 SVGAGI. CDR3: CASSYVGGLEAFF. The CDR3 bases are TGTGCCAGCAGTTACGTCGGGGGTTTGGAAGCTTTCTTT.

This chain joins TRBV11-1 and TRBJ2-1; 12 positions match TRBD2. V was pared by 4 bases and J by 8 bases, with 12 bases of the junction left unmatched. Germline CDR1 SGHAT, CDR2 FQDESV (reference sequence). This CDR3 has 17 amino acids. This CDR3 is CASSSPEASGRGYEQFF. CDR3 sequence (DNA): TGTGCCAGCAGCTCCCCGGAGGCTAGCGGGAGGGGGTATGAGCAGTTCTTC.

In the case of this clone: With a much larger clone just one base away, this may be a read error. The rearrangement joins TRBV11-2 to TRBJ2-6; 7 bases fit TRBD2. Germline trimming cut 8 bases from V and 0 bases from J; bases unmatched to any gene: 10. The CDR3 consists of 17 residues. CDR1 is SGHAT and CDR2 is FQNNGV in the germline V gene. Here the CDR3 DNA reads TGTGCCAGCGGGGGGGGACCGGTTAGCTCTGGGGCCAACGTCCTGACTTTC. It yields the protein CASGGGPVSSGANVLTF.

A note on this clone: It is likely a read error: a sequence one base away is far more abundant. V gene TRBV5-4 combines with J gene TRBJ1-3; D is possibly TRBD1 (5 bases). V was cut by 1 base and J by 6 bases, with 20 bases left in between. CDR3 length: 17 residues. Looked up from germline, CDR1 is SGHNT and CDR2 is YYREEE (reference sequence). As DNA, the CDR3 is TGTGCCAGCAGCTTGACTCCTAAGGACATTGTGGTAAACACCATATATTTT. Translation gives CASSLTPKDIVVNTIYF. The variable domain in full, with the rest retrieved from reference TRBV5-4 and TRBJ1-3, is ETGVTQSPTHLIKTRGQQVTLRCSSQSGHNTVSWYQQALGQGPQFIFQYYREEENGRGNFPPRFSGLQFPNYSSELNVNALELDDSALYLCASSLTPKDIVVNTIYFGEGSWLTVV.

This clone was picked up a small number of times. The chain recombines TRBV15 with TRBJ2-7; 9 positions agree with TRBD1. The V segment lost 5 bases and the J segment 5 bases; nucleotides outside the gene matches: 7. CDR1 LNHNV and CDR2 YYDKDF come from the germline V gene (reference sequence). The CDR3 has 14 amino acids. The CDR3 loop reads CATSQGTGYHEQYF. CDR3 in DNA: TGTGCCACCAGCCAAGGGACAGGGTACCACGAGCAGTACTTC.

This clone was detected only a few times. This rearrangement joins TRBV6-9 to TRBJ2-7, with D unclear. V lost 6 bases and J lost 5, with 14 bases in between. The CDR3 length is 13 residues. The V gene's germline CDR1 is MNHGY and CDR2 SVAAGI. Here the CDR3 reads CASRLSGVHEQYF. The CDR3 coding sequence is TGTGCCAGCAGACTGTCAGGAGTCCACGAGCAGTACTTC.

This clone is medium-sized by share. The same CDR3 can be traced to other DNA sequences in this sample. This chain connects TRBV30 to TRBJ1-1; 10 bases align to TRBD1. J lost 6 bases, V lost 2 bases, and 9 bases had no gene match. This CDR3 contains 15 residues. The germline gives CDR1 GTSNPN, CDR2 SVGIG (reference sequence). The CDR3 loop is CAWSPLDRGLAEAFF. The DNA for the CDR3 is TGTGCCTGGAGTCCTCTCGACAGGGGGCTGGCTGAAGCTTTCTTT.

Sample share makes this clone medium-sized. The chain joins TRBV13 to TRBJ2-7; TRBD2 is a possible D gene (6 bases). V gave up 0 bases and J gave up 4 bases, with 10 bases separating them. This CDR3 spans 14 amino acids. CDR1 and CDR2 from the germline V gene are PRHDT and FYEKMQ (reference sequence). The CDR3 nucleotides are TGTGCCAGCAGCTTAGGCGGGAGTCAGTACGAGCAGTACTTC. It is translated as CASSLGGSQYEQYF.

By share, this clone ranks as medium-sized. A single base separates this from a much larger clone, so it may be a read error. Other DNA sequences in the sample encode the same CDR3. The chain has TRBV11-2 and TRBJ2-6, with 10 nucleotides matching TRBD2. The length of the CDR3 is 17 residues. Germline loops: CDR1 SGHAT, CDR2 FQNNGV. The CDR3 sequence: CPSGGGQVISGANVLTF. CDR3 sequence (DNA): TGTCCCAGCGGGGGGGGACAGGTTATCTCTGGGGCCAACGTCCTGACTTTC. Combining the CDR3 with reference TRBV11-2 and TRBJ2-6 gives the whole variable domain EAGVAQSPRYKIIEKRQSVAFWCNPISGHATLYWYQQILGQGPKLLIQFQNNGVVDDSQLPKDRFSAERLKGVDSTLKIQPAKLEDSAVYLCPSGGGQVISGANVLTFGAGSRLTVL.